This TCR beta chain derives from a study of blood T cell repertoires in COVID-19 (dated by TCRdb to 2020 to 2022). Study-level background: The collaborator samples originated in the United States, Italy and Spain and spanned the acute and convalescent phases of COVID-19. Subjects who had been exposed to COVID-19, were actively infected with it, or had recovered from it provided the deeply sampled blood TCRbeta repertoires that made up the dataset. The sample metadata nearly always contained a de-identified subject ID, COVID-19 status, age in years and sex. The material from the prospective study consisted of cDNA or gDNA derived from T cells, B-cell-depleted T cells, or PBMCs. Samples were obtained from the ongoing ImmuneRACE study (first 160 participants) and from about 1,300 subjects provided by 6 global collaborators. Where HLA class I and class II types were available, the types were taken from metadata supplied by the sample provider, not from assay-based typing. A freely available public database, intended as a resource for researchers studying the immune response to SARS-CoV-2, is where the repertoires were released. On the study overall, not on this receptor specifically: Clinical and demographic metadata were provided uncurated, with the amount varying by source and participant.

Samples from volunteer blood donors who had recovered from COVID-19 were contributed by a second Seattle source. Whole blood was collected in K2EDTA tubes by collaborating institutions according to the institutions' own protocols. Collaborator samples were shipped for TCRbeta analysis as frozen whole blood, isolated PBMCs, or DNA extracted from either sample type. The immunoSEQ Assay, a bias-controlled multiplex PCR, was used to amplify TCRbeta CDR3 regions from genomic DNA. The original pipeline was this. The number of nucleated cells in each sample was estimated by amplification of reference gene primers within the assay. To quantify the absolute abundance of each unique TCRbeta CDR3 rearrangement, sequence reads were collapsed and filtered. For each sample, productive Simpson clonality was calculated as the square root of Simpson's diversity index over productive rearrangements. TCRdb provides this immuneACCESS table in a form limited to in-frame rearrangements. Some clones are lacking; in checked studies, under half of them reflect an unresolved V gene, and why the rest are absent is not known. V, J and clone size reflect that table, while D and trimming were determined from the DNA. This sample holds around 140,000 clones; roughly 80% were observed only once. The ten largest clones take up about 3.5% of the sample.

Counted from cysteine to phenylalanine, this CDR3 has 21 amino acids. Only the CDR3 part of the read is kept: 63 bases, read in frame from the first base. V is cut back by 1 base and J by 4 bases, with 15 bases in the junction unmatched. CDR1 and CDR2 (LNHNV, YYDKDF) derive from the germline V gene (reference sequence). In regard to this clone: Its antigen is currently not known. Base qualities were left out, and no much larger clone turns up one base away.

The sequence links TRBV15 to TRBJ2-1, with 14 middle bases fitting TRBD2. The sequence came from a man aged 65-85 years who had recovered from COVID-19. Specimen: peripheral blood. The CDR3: CATSRVRGLAGGLPSYNEQFF. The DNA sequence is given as TGTGCCACCAGCAGAGTTAGAGGACTAGCGGGAGGCCTACCCTCGTACAATGAGCAGTTCTTC.